The sequence of this TCR beta chain was determined in a study of blood T cell repertoires in COVID-19. Study as a whole: Sites across the United States, Italy and Spain contributed samples from acute and convalescent COVID-19.

Method: immunoSEQ multiplex PCR; TCRdb's copy keeps in-frame clones and lacks some. The sample holds a few hundred thousand clones; approximately 88% are singletons and the top ten take 6%. CDR1 and CDR2 from the germline V gene are SGHNT and YENEEA. Trimming stripped 5 bases from V and 0 bases from J, with 14 bases between. The CDR3 runs to 16 residues. Cohort 3 recovered donors had two negative PCRs, clearance, or symptom resolution. V usage is TRBV11-3 and J usage is TRBJ1-3; possibly TRBD1 for D (6 bases). This TCR derives from a woman between 35 and 50 years old who had recovered from COVID-19. Sequencing was performed on PBMCs or T cells enriched from blood (not recorded which). The CDR3 loop is CASSPGQPASGNTIYF. In DNA form, the CDR3 reads TGTGCCAGCAGCCCAGGACAGCCTGCCTCTGGAAACACCATATATTTT. The full variable domain, with the rest looked up from reference TRBV11-3 and TRBJ1-3, is EAGVVQSPRYKIIEKKQPVAFWCNPISGHNTLYWYLQNLGQGPELLIRYENEEAVDDSQLPKDRFSAERLKGVDSTLKIQPAELGDSAVYLCASSPGQPASGNTIYFGEGSWLTVV.